The TCR beta chain under discussion was sequenced for a study of T cells in Graves' hyperthyroidism and ophthalmopathy. This clonotype occurred a few times. What it binds is unknown. Study observations and caveats: Separation of ophthalmopathy from stable hyperthyroidism was achieved by a 13 V-J model. A median roughly six months before onset, the model predicted ophthalmopathy.

Germline CDR1 LGHNA, CDR2 YSLEER. V was pared by 2 bases and J by 3 bases, with 5 bases of the junction left unmatched. This CDR3 is built from 17 residues. Amplified regions were TCR beta CDR3 sequences from RNA transcripts. The HTBI primer set drove a first-round RT-PCR of the TCR CDR3. TCRdb re-called the multiplex PCR reads through MiXCR, storing one row per CDR3 protein. The sample carries 550,000 to 800,000 distinct CDR3 sequences, approximately 15% recorded once. Newly diagnosed patients aged 18 to 65 had hyperthyroidism of under 2 months' duration. Uncontrolled infection, other autoimmune disease, pregnancy and lactation each barred patients from inclusion.

This chain joins TRBV4-3 and TRBJ2-2; 11 bases line up with TRBD2. The sample taken for sequencing was blood. The sequence was collected from a man aged 50-59 years with Graves' hyperthyroidism. CDR3 sequence: CASSQTSGRSDTGELFF. Written as DNA, the CDR3 is TGCGCCAGCAGCCAAACTAGCGGGAGAAGCGACACCGGGGAGCTGTTTTTT.